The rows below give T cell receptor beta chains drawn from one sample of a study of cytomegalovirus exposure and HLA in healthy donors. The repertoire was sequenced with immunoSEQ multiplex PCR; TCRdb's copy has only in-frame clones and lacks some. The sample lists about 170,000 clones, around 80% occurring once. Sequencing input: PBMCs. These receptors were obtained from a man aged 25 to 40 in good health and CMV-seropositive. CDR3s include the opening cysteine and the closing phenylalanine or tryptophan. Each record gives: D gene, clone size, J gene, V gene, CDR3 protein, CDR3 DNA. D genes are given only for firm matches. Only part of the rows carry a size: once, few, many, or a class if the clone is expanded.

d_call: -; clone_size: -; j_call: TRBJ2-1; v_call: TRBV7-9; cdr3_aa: CSSSQPGDIVYNEQFF; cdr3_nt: TGTTCCAGCAGTCAACCGGGAGACATAGTCTACAATGAGCAGTTCTTC
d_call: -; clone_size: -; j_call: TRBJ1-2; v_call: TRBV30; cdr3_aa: CAWGRDSVTGYTF; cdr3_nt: TGTGCCTGGGGTAGGGACTCCGTTACTGGCTACACCTTC
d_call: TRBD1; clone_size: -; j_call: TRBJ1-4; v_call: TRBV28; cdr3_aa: CASRGGTGAGEKLFF; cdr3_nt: TGTGCCAGCAGGGGGGGGACAGGGGCGGGGGAAAAACTGTTTTTT
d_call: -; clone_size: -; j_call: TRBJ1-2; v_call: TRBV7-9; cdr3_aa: CASSLGGEAANYGYTF; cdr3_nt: TGTGCCAGCAGCTTAGGGGGAGAGGCAGCTAACTATGGCTACACCTTC
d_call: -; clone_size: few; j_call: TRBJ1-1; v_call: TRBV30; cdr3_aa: CAWTTGNTEAFF; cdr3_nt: TGTGCCTGGACTACCGGGAACACTGAAGCTTTCTTT
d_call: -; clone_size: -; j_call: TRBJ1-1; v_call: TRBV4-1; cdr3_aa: CASSHLNTEAFF; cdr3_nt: TGCGCCAGCAGCCACTTGAACACTGAAGCTTTCTTT
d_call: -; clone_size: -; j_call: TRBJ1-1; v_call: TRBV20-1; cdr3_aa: CSAPVNTEAFF; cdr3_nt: TGCAGTGCCCCCGTGAACACTGAAGCTTTCTTT
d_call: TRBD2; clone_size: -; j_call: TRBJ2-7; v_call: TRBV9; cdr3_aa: CASSVSGKGEQYF; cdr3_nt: TGTGCCAGCAGTGTTAGCGGGAAAGGCGAGCAGTACTTC
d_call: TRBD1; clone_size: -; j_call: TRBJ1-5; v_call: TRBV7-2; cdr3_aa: CASSRRGRASLGNQPQHF; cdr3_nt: TGTGCCAGCAGCCGCAGGGGGCGAGCGTCCCTAGGGAATCAGCCCCAGCATTTT
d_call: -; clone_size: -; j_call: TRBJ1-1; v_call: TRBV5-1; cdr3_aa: CASSSQGFAEAFF; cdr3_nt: TGCGCCAGCAGCTCGCAGGGGTTCGCTGAAGCTTTCTTT
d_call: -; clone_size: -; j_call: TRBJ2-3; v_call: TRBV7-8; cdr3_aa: CASSPRGTDTQYF; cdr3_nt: TGTGCCAGCAGCCCACGGGGGACAGATACGCAGTATTTT
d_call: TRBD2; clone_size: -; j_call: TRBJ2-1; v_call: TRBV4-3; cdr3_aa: CASSQDYPGRGEQFF; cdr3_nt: TGCGCCAGCAGCCAAGATTATCCGGGGAGGGGTGAGCAGTTCTTC
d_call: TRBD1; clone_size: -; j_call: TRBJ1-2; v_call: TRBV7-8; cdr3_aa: CASSDTAGGGYTF; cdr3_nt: TGTGCCAGCAGCGACACCGCAGGGGGTGGCTACACCTTC
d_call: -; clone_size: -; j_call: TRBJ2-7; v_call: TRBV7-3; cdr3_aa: CASSPRDIYEQYF; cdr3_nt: TGTGCCAGCAGCCCGAGGGACATTTACGAGCAGTACTTC
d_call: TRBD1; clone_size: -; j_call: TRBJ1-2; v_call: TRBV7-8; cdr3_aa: CASSLPPGGGYDYTF; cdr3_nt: TGTGCCAGCAGCTTACCCCCAGGGGGCGGCTATGACTACACCTTC
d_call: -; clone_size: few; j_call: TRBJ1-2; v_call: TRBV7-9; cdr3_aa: CASSSGRERPNYGYTF; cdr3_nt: TGTGCCAGCAGCTCTGGGAGGGAGAGACCGAACTATGGCTACACCTTC
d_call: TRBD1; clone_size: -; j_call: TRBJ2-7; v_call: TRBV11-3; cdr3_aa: CASSLQGEYEQYF; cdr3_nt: TGTGCCAGCAGCTTACAGGGGGAGTACGAGCAGTACTTC
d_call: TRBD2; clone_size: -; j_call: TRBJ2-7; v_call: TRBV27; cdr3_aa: CASSSSGRPGEQYF; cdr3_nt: TGTGCCAGCAGTAGTAGCGGGAGGCCGGGTGAGCAGTACTTC
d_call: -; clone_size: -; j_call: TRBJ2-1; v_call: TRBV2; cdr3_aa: CASSELLTRQIYNGQFF; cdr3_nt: TGTGCCAGCAGTGAACTCCTGACTAGACAAATTTACAATGGGCAGTTCTTC
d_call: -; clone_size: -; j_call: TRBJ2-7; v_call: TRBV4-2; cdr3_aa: CASSPTVGYYEQYF; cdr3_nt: TGTGCCAGCAGCCCGACAGTCGGCTACTACGAGCAGTACTTC
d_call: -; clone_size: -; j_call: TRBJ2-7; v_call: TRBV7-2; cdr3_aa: CASSLGRQRKSYYEQYF; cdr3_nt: TGTGCCAGCAGCTTGGGGCGACAGCGAAAATCGTACTACGAGCAGTACTTC
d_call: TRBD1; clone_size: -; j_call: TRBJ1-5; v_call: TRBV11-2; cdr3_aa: CASSRDRDGQPQHF; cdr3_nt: TGTGCCAGCAGCCGAGACAGGGACGGTCAGCCCCAGCATTTT